This T cell receptor (beta chain) came from a study of blood T cells in healthy people across ages. Across the study: Researchers report that template switching captured about one barcoded beta molecule per two T cells.

This clonotype appeared a few times. Its matching antigen is unknown. Overall study results and limits: With naive T cell percentage, TCR beta diversity showed a strong correlation.

Unmatched junction bases numbered 4, after V lost 3 bases and J lost 6 bases. The CDR3 consists of 13 residues. Germline CDR1 reads SQVTM; CDR2 reads ANQGSEA. Combining a sample-barcoded 5' primer with a J-beta primer mix, a second PCR ran for about 7 to 12 cycles. TCRdb re-derived calls from the 5' RACE reads in MiXCR, one entry per CDR3 protein. The sample has 760,000 or so distinct CDR3 sequences; roughly 25% are singletons. Separately, the same data were catalogued under a study of T cells of mothers and their children.

The sequenced material came from blood. The TCR sequence derives from a boy under 18 in good health. This rearrangement joins TRBV29-1 to TRBJ2-1; 8 positions agree with TRBD1. The CDR3 coding sequence is TGCAGCGTTGACCGGACAGGGAGCAATGAGCAGTTCTTC. Translating it yields CSVDRTGSNEQFF.